This T cell receptor beta chain was captured in a study of blood T cells in healthy people across ages. The germline V and J ends were trimmed by 1 base and 0 bases, with 10 bases remaining between them. CDR3 length: 16 residues. Germline assignment: CDR1 SGHNT and CDR2 YENEEA. A second roughly 6 to 12 cycle PCR used barcoded and J-beta primers. Through a template-switch adaptor with 12 random nucleotides, each cDNA molecule received a tag. Each CDR3 protein gets one entry after TCRdb re-called the 5' RACE reads with MiXCR. The table has 1.5 million to 2 million distinct CDR3 sequences, around 42% seen once. This clonotype has only a few counts. Every donor gave 9.5 to 10 milliliters of peripheral blood. Per individual sample, total RNA of at least 5.5 micrograms was extracted.

This TCR derives from a human donor in good health. The chain has TRBV11-3 and TRBJ2-1; possibly TRBD1 for D (5 bases). Sequencing was done on a sample of blood. CDR3 sequence (DNA): TGTGCCAGCAGCTTAGTTTTAGACAGCTCCTACAATGAGCAGTTCTTC. Its translation: CASSLVLDSSYNEQFF.